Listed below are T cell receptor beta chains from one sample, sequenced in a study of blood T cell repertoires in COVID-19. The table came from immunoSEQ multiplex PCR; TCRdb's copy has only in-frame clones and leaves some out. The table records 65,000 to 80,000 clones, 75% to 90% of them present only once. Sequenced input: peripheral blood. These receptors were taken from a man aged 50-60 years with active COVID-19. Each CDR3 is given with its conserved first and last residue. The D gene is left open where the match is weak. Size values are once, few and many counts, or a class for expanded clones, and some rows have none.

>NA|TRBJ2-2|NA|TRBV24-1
TGTGCCACCAGTGATTCCCATGGGGTGGGAGCGGACACCGGGGAGCTGTTTTTT
CATSDSHGVGADTGELFF
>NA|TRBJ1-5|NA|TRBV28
TGTGCCAGCAGTTTGGGACCCGGGAGGCAGCCCCAGCATTTT
CASSLGPGRQPQHF
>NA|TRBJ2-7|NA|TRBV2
TGTGCCAGCAGTGATTCGAGGACGGGGAGCTCCTACGAGCAGTACTTC
CASSDSRTGSSYEQYF
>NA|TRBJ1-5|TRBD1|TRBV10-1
TGCGCCAGCAGACCCGGACAGGGTTGTCCTAGCAATCAGCCCCAGCATTTT
CASRPGQGCPSNQPQHF
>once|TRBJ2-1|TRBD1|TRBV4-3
TGCGCCAGCAGCCACCCCCTCCCGGGACAGGGGGTCGGGGAGCAGTTCTTC
CASSHPLPGQGVGEQFF
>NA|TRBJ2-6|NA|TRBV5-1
TGCGCCAGCAGCCGGGGAGACTCTGGGGCCAACGTCCTGACTTTC
CASSRGDSGANVLTF
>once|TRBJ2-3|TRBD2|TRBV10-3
TGTGCCATCAGTGGACTAGCGGGGCGGGGTGATACGCAGTATTTT
CAISGLAGRGDTQYF
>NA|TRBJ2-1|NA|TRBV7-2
TGTGCCAGCAGCCCGAACAGGTACAATGAGCAGTTCTTC
CASSPNRYNEQFF
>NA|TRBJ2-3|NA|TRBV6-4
TGTGCCAGCAGTGACTCATATGGCGATACGCAGTATTTT
CASSDSYGDTQYF
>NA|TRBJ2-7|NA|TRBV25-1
TGTGCCAGGCACCGGGTCTCCTACGAGCAGTACTTC
CARHRVSYEQYF
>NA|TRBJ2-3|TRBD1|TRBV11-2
TGTGCCAGCAGCCCACTACAGGGGCCCCAACGGGATACGCAGTATTTT
CASSPLQGPQRDTQYF
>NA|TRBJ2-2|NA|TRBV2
TGTGCCAGCAGTTTCGTGGGCAGGAACACCGGGGAGCTGTTTTTT
CASSFVGRNTGELFF
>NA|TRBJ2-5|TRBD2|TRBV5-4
TGTGCCAGCAGCTTGGGGGGGGGACAAGAGACCCAGTACTTC
CASSLGGGQETQYF
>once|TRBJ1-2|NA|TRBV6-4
TGTGCCAGCAGTGAGTCTACAGGGGGCTACACCTTC
CASSESTGGYTF
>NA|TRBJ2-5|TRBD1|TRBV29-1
TGCAGCGTATATACAGGGGTCCAAGAGACCCAGTACTTC
CSVYTGVQETQYF
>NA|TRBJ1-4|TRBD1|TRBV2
TGTGCCAGCAGTAAGAAACAGGGGACCACCGAAAAACTGTTTTTT
CASSKKQGTTEKLFF
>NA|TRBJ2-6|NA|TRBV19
TGTGCCAGTAGTATAAATAGCCTCTCCGCCACTTCTGGGGCCAACGTCCTGACTTTC
CASSINSLSATSGANVLTF
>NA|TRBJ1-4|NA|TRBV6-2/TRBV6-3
TGTGCCAGCAGTCCCGACGGGGTTATTGCCGAAAAACTGTTTTTT
CASSPDGVIAEKLFF
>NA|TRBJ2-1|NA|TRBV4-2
TGTGCCAGCAGCCAAGAAATTGGAGGGGGCGAGCAGTTCTTC
CASSQEIGGGEQFF
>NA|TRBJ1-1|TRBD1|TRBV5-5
TGTGCCAGCAGCTTGGTGGTGGGGGCAGGGGGTTCCACTGAAGCTTTCTTT
CASSLVVGAGGSTEAFF
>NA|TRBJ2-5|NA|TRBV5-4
TGTGCCAGCAGCGTCGACAGCTCCGGTGCGACCCAGTACTTC
CASSVDSSGATQYF
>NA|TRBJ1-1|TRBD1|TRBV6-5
TGTGCCAGCAGCTTAAGCCGGGACAGGGAGGCTTTCTTT
CASSLSRDREAFF
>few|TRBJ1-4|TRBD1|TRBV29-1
TGCAGCGTCTCCCCTTTAGGGGGCACTGAAAAACTGTTTTTT
CSVSPLGGTEKLFF
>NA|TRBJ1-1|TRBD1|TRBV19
TGTGCCAGTAGTATTAGCGGGACAGGGATTTTGAGCACTGAAGCTTTCTTT
CASSISGTGILSTEAFF
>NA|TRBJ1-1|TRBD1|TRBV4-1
TGCGCCAGCAACCACCTCGGACAGGTAGAGGCTTTCTTT
CASNHLGQVEAFF
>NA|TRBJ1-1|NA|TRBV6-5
TGTGCCAGCAAGGAGGGTAGACACACTGAAGCTTTCTTT
CASKEGRHTEAFF
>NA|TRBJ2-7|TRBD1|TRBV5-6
TGTGCCAGCAGAACCGGGACAGACTCCCTCGAGCAGTACTTC
CASRTGTDSLEQYF
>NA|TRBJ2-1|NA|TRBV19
TGTGCCAGTAGTATAGTACAGGGAAACTACAATGAGCAGTTCTTC
CASSIVQGNYNEQFF
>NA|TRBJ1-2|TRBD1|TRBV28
TGTGCCAGCGGCGGGACAGATGATTCCTATGGCTACACCTTC
CASGGTDDSYGYTF
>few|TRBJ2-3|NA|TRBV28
TGTGCCAGCAGTCCCCCATTGGAGGGAGGCACAGATACGCAGTATTTT
CASSPPLEGGTDTQYF
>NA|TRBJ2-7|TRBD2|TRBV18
TGTGCCAGCTCACCGGGAGGGAGTCTCGGAGAGCAGTACTTC
CASSPGGSLGEQYF
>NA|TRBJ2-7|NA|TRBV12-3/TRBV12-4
TGTGCCAGCAGAGAGGGAATGGACGAGCAGTACTTC
CASREGMDEQYF